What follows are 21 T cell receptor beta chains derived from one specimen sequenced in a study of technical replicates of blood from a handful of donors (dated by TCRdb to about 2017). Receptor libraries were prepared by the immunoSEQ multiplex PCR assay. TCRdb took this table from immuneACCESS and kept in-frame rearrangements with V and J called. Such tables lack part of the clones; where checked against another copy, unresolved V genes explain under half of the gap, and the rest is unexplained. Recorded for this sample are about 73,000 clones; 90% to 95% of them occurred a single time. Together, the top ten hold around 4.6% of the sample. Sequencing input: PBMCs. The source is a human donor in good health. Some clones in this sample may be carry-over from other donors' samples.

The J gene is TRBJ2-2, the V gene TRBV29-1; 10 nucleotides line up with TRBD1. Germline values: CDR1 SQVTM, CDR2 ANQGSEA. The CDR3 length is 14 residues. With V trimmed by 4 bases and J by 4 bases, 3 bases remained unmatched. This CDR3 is CSVVWTGGTGELFF. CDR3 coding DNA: TGCAGCGTTGTATGGACAGGGGGCACCGGGGAGCTGTTTTTT.

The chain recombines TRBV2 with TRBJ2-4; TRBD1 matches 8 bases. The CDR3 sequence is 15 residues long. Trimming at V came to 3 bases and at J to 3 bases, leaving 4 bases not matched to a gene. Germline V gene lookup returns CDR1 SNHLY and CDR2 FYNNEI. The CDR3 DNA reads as TGTGCCAGCAGTGAGATGACAGGGGTCAAAAACATTCAGTACTTC. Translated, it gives CASSEMTGVKNIQYF.

CDR3 protein: CASSLEGQNTEAFF. The CDR3 coding sequence is TGCGCCAGCAGCTTGGAGGGGCAGAACACTGAAGCTTTCTTT. V usage is TRBV5-1 and J usage is TRBJ1-1; maybe TRBD1 (5 bases). From germline, CDR1 is SGHRS and CDR2 YFSETQ. Trimming stripped 0 bases from V and 1 base from J, with 7 bases between. CDR3 length: 14 amino acids.

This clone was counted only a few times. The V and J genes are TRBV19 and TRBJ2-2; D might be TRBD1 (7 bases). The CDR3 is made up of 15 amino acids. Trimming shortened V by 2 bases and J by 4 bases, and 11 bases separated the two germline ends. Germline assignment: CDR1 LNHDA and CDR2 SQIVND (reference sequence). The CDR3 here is CASSIRQGGTGELFF. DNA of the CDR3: TGTGCCAGTAGTATACGACAGGGAGGCACCGGGGAGCTGTTTTTT.

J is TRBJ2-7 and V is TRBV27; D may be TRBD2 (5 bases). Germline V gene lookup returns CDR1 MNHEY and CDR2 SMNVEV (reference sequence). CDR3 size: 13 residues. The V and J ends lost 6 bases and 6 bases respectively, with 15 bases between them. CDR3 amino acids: CASSPGLPPEQYF. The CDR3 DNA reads TGTGCCAGCAGCCCCGGACTTCCCCCCGAGCAGTACTTC.

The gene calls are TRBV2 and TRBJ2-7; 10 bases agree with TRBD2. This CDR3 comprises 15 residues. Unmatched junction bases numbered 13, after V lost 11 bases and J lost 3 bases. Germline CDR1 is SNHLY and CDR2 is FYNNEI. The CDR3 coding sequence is TGTGCCGGCCAGCGGGAGGGCCTGGTAGGCTACGAGCAGTACTTC. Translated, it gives CAGQREGLVGYEQYF.

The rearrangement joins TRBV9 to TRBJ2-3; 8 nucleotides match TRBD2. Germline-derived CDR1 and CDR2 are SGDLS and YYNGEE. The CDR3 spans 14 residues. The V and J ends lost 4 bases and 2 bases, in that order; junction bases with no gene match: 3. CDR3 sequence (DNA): TGTGCCAGCAGCCGGGGGGGGTCCACAGATACGCAGTATTTT. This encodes CASSRGGSTDTQYF.

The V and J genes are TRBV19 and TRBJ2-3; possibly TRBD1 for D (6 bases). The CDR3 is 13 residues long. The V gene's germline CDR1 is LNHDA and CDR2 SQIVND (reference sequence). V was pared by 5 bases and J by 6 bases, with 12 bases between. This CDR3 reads CASSVQGIDTQYF. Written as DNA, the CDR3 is TGTGCCAGTAGTGTACAGGGCATTGATACGCAGTATTTT.

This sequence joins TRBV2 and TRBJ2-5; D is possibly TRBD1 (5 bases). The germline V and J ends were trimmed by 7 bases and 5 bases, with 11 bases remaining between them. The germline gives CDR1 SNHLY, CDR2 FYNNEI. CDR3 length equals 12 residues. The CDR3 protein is CASNRHAETQYF. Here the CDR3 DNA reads TGTGCCAGCAACAGGCACGCGGAGACCCAGTACTTC.

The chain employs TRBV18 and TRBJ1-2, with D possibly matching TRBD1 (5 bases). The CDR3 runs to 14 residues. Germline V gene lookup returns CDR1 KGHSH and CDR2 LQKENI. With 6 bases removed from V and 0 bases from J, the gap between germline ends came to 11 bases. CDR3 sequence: CASSLDMSNYGYTF. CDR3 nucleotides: TGTGCCAGCTCTCTGGACATGTCTAACTATGGCTACACCTTC.

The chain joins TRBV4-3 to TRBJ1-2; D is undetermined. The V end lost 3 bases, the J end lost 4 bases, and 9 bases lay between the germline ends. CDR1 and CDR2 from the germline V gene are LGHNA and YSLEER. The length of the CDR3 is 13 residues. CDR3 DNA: TGCGCCAGCAGCCAGTCGGCAGGCTATGGCTACACCTTC. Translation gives CASSQSAGYGYTF.

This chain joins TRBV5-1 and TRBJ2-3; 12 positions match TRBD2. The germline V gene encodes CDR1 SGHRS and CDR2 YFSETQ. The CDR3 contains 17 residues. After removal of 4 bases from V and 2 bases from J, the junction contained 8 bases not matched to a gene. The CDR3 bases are TGCGCCAGCAGCCCTGCGACTAGCGGGAGATACACAGATACGCAGTATTTT. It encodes CASSPATSGRYTDTQYF.

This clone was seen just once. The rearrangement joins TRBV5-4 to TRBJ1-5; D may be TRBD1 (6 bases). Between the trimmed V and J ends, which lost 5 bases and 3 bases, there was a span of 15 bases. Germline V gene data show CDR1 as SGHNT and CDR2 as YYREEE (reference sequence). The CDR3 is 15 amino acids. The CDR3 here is CASSHGGGFNQPQHF. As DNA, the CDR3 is TGTGCCAGCAGTCACGGGGGGGGCTTCAATCAGCCCCAGCATTTT.

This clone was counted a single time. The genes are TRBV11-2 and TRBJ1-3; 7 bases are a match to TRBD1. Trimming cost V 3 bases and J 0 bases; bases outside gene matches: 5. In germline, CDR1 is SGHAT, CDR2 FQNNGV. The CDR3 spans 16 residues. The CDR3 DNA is TGTGCCAGCAGCTTGGTCAGGGGGAACTCTGGAAACACCATATATTTT. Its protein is CASSLVRGNSGNTIYF. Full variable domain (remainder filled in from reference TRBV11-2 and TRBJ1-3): EAGVAQSPRYKIIEKRQSVAFWCNPISGHATLYWYQQILGQGPKLLIQFQNNGVVDDSQLPKDRFSAERLKGVDSTLKIQPAKLEDSAVYLCASSLVRGNSGNTIYFGEGSWLTVV.

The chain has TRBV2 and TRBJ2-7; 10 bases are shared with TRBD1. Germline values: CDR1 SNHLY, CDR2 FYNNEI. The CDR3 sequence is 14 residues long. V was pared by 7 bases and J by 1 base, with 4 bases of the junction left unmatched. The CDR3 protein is CASTDRGQSYEQYF. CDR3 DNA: TGTGCCAGCACTGACAGGGGGCAGTCCTACGAGCAGTACTTC.

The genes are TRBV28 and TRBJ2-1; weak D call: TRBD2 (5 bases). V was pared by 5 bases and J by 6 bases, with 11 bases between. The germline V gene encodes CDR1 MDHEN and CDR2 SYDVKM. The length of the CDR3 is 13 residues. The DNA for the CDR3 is TGTGCCAGCAGTCGAGGACTCCTCAATGAGCAGTTCTTC. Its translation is CASSRGLLNEQFF.

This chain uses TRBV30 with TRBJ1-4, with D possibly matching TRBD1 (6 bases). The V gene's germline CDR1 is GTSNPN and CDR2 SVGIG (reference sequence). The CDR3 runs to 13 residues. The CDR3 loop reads CAFSPGQDEKLFF. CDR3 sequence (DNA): TGTGCTTTTTCTCCGGGACAAGATGAAAAACTGTTTTTT. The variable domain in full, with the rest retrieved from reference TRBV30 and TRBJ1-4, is SQTIHQWPATLVQPVGSPLSLECTVEGTSNPNLYWYRQAAGRGLQLLFYSVGIGQISSEVPQNLSASRPQDRQFILSSKKLLLSDSGFYLCAFSPGQDEKLFFGSGTQLSVL.

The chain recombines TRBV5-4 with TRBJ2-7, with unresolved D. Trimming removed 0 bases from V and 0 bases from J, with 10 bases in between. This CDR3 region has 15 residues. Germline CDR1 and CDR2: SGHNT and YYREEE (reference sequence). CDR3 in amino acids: CASSLAGTASYEQYF. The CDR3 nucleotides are TGTGCCAGCAGCTTGGCCGGAACAGCCTCCTACGAGCAGTACTTC.

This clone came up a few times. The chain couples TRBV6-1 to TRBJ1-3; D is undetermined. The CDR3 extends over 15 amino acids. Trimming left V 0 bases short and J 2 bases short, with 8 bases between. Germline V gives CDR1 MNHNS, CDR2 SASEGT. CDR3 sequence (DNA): TGTGCCAGCAGTGAAGCGTCAGAGGCTGGAAACACCATATATTTT. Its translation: CASSEASEAGNTIYF.

DNA of the CDR3: TGCGCCAGCAGCCAGGTTATCGGACAGAAAGCTAACTATGGCTACACCTTC. Translation gives CASSQVIGQKANYGYTF. The chain links TRBV4-1 to TRBJ1-2; maybe TRBD1 (6 bases). With 3 bases removed from V and 0 bases from J, the gap between germline ends came to 17 bases. The CDR3 covers 17 residues. Germline lookup yields CDR1 MGHRA and CDR2 YSYEKL.

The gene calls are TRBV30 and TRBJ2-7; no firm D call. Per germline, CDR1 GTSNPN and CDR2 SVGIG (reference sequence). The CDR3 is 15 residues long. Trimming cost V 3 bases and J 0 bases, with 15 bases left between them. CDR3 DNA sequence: TGTGCCTGGAGATTCGACAAGATGGGCTCCTACGAGCAGTACTTC. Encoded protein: CAWRFDKMGSYEQYF.